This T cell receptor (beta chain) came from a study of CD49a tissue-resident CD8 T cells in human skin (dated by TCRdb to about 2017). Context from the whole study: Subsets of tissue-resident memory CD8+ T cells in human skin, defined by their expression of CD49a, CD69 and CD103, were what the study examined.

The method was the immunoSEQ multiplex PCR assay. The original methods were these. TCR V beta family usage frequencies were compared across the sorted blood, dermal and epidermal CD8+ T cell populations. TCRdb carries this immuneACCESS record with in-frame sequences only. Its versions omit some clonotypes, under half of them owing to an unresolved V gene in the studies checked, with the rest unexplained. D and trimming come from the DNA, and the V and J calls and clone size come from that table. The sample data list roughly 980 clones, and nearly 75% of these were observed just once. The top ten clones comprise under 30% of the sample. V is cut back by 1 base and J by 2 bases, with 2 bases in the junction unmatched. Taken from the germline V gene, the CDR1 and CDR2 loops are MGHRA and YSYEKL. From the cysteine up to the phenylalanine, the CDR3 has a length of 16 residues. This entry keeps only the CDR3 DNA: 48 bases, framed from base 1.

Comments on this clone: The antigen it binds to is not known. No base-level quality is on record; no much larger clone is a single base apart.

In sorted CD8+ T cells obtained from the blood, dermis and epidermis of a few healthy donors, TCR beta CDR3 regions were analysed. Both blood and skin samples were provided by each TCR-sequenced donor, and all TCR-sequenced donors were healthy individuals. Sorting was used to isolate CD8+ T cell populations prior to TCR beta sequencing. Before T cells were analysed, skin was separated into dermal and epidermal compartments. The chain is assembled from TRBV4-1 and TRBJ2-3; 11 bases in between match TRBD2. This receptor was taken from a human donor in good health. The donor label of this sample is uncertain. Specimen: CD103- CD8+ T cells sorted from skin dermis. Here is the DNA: TGCGCCAGCAGCCAAGGACTAGCGGGACCCACAGATACGCAGTATTTT. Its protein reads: CASSQGLAGPTDTQYF.